The 18 T cell receptor beta chains in this list originate from one sample, sequenced in a study of cytomegalovirus exposure and HLA in healthy donors. With 60 Vbeta and 13 Jbeta primers, the PCR was carried out. Some clones are missing from TCRdb's copy, which holds only in-frame ones; the method was immunoSEQ multiplex PCR. The repertoire includes roughly 120,000 clones, 77% of them detected once, and less than 4% sits in the top ten. What was sequenced was PBMCs. These receptors were collected from a human donor in good health.

V is TRBV6-1 and J is TRBJ1-6; D possibly corresponds to TRBD1 (6 bases). V was cut by 8 bases and J by 7 bases, with 15 bases left in between. Looked up from germline, CDR1 is MNHNS and CDR2 is SASEGT. This CDR3 is 14 amino acids long. The CDR3 bases are TGTGCCAGCCTGAGGGACACCTTGAATTCACCCCTCCACTTT. Residues: CASLRDTLNSPLHF.

The rearrangement joins TRBV5-1 to TRBJ1-1, with 8 bases fitting TRBD1. V shed 3 bases, J shed 8 bases, and the junction held 6 bases outside the gene matches. CDR1 and CDR2 (germline): SGHRS, YFSETQ. The CDR3 runs to 13 residues. CDR3 protein: CASSSDRDREAFF. In nucleotides, the CDR3 is TGCGCCAGCAGCTCGGACAGGGATCGGGAAGCTTTCTTT.

This clone has just one count. Here the CDR3 DNA reads TGTGCCAGCAGCGCGCGTACCGGGACTAGCGGGAGTGATGACGAGCAGTACTTC. Translating it yields CASSARTGTSGSDDEQYF. The genes are TRBV21-1 and TRBJ2-7; TRBD2, as called in the table, went unchecked against the DNA. TRBV21-1 is tagged as a pseudogene. The CDR3 contains 18 residues.

This chain joins TRBV28 and TRBJ1-4, with a weak D call TRBD1 (5 bases). Germline V lookup: CDR1 MDHEN, CDR2 SYDVKM. This CDR3 spans 12 amino acids. V shed 6 bases and J shed 8 bases, with 10 bases lying between them. Here the CDR3 reads CASRTGGEKLFF. The CDR3 coding sequence is TGTGCCAGCAGGACGGGGGGGGAAAAACTGTTTTTT.

This rearrangement joins TRBV6-8 to TRBJ2-1, with 12 bases identical to TRBD2. The CDR3 consists of 17 residues. V shed 4 bases and J 0 bases; nucleotides not matched to a gene: 4. Germline V gene lookup returns CDR1 MNHGY and CDR2 SAAAGT. The CDR3 nucleotides read TGTGCCAGCAGTTCTTGGGGACTAGCGGGCTCCTACAATGAGCAGTTCTTC. This translates into CASSSWGLAGSYNEQFF.

This rearrangement joins TRBV6-5 to TRBJ2-7; 13 bases match TRBD2. The V gene's germline CDR1 is MNHEY and CDR2 SVGAGI. This CDR3 is built from 14 residues. Trimming took 5 bases from V and 5 from J; bases not matched to a gene: 3. The CDR3 nucleotides read TGTGCCAGCAGTCGACTAGCGGGAGGAAACGAGCAGTACTTC. It is translated as CASSRLAGGNEQYF.

CDR3 nucleotides: TGTGCCAGCAGAGATACTAGCGGGAGGTTGTACGAGCAGTACTTC. This encodes CASRDTSGRLYEQYF. This chain joins TRBV2 and TRBJ2-5, with 12 bases matching TRBD2. The J call may be mistaken, given a closer DNA end match to TRBJ2-7. This CDR3 has 15 amino acids. Germline V gives CDR1 SNHLY, CDR2 FYNNEI.

This chain links TRBV28 with TRBJ2-1; 12 bases agree with TRBD2. The trim removed 7 bases at V and 8 bases at J, leaving 12 bases unmatched. This CDR3 is 16 amino acids long. Germline assignment: CDR1 MDHEN and CDR2 SYDVKM. The CDR3 DNA sequence: TGTGCCAGCACCCCTCTCAGACTAGCGGGAGACTATGAGCAGTTCTTC. This codes for CASTPLRLAGDYEQFF.

The rearrangement uses TRBV7-2 and TRBJ2-1; possibly TRBD1 for D (6 bases). With 5 bases removed from V and 8 bases from J, the gap between germline ends came to 19 bases. CDR1 is SGHTA and CDR2 is FQGNSA in the germline V gene. This CDR3 has 15 amino acids. In DNA form, the CDR3 reads TGTGCCAGCAGCAACCAGACTACTAAGGGGGATGAGCAGTTCTTC. Translating gives CASSNQTTKGDEQFF.

V gene TRBV27 combines with J gene TRBJ2-5, with a weak D call TRBD2 (5 bases). V was trimmed by 5 bases and J by 1 base, leaving 17 bases between them. The CDR3 has 16 residues. The germline gives CDR1 MNHEY, CDR2 SMNVEV (reference sequence). CDR3 sequence (DNA): TGTGCCAGCAGTCCGAGGGTTTGGAAGATCCAAGAGACCCAGTACTTC. Its protein product is CASSPRVWKIQETQYF.

The chain uses TRBV6-1 and TRBJ2-3, with 7 bases aligning to TRBD1. The V gene's germline CDR1 is MNHNS and CDR2 SASEGT. The CDR3 runs 15 residues. V lost 0 bases, J lost 4 bases, and 4 bases stayed unmatched. The CDR3 DNA reads as TGTGCCAGCAGTGAAGCGCTTCAGGGGGCAGATACGCAGTATTTT. As protein: CASSEALQGADTQYF.

This clone was observed a handful of times. The gene calls are TRBV6-1 and TRBJ2-6; 7 nucleotides align to TRBD1. CDR1 and CDR2 (germline): MNHNS, SASEGT. Trimming at V came to 6 bases and at J to 0 bases, leaving 2 bases not matched to a gene. CDR3 length equals 15 residues. The CDR3 loop is CASRTGSSGANVLTF. CDR3 coding DNA: TGTGCCAGCAGGACAGGGTCCTCTGGGGCCAACGTCCTGACTTTC.

This chain connects TRBV28 to TRBJ2-7, with TRBD1 identical over 12 bases. The CDR3 covers 17 residues. Germline values: CDR1 MDHEN, CDR2 SYDVKM. The junction had 13 bases not matched to a gene; V was cut back by 5 bases and J by 5 bases. CDR3 sequence (DNA): TGTGCCAGCAGTCCAGGTCGGGACAGGGGGCCGAGGGACGAGCAGTACTTC. Encoded protein: CASSPGRDRGPRDEQYF. Combining the CDR3 with reference TRBV28 and TRBJ2-7 gives the whole variable domain DVKVTQSSRYLVKRTGEKVFLECVQDMDHENMFWYRQDPGLGLRLIYFSYDVKMKEKGDIPEGYSVSREKKERFSLILESASTNQTSMYLCASSPGRDRGPRDEQYFGPGTRLTVT.

V gene TRBV6-1 combines with J gene TRBJ2-2; 8 bases are shared with TRBD1. The CDR3 is 15 residues long. The junction had 7 bases not matched to a gene; V was cut back by 2 bases and J by 8 bases. The germline gives CDR1 MNHNS, CDR2 SASEGT. The CDR3 DNA sequence: TGTGCCAGCAGTGAAAGGACAGGGAACAGTGGGGAGCTGTTTTTT. This translates into CASSERTGNSGELFF.

This chain's CDR3 is CASSLGGGVQETQYF. The DNA for the CDR3 is TGCGCCAGCAGCTTAGGTGGAGGGGTCCAAGAGACCCAGTACTTC. This chain connects TRBV5-1 to TRBJ2-5; D is possibly TRBD2 (6 bases). CDR1 and CDR2 from the germline V gene are SGHRS and YFSETQ. Trimming pared 2 bases from V and 1 base from J, leaving 12 bases between. The CDR3 loop spans 15 amino acids.

This clone showed up just once. J is TRBJ1-5 and V is TRBV2; D call uncertain. CDR3 length: 15 amino acids. V shed 2 bases and J shed 0 bases, with 8 bases lying between them. The germline gives CDR1 SNHLY, CDR2 FYNNEI. CDR3 region: CASSEQDTSNQPQHF. DNA for the CDR3: TGTGCCAGCAGTGAACAGGATACTAGCAATCAGCCCCAGCATTTT.

CDR3 bases: TGTGCCAGCAGAGCGGACAGAACAGGCTCCTACGAGCAGTACTTC. The encoded protein is CASRADRTGSYEQYF. The chain has TRBV5-5 and TRBJ2-7, with TRBD1 as a possible D gene (6 bases). This CDR3 is built from 15 residues. Trimming left V 5 bases short and J 0 bases short, with 15 bases between. CDR1 and CDR2 (germline): SGHKS, YYEKEE (reference sequence).

The chain couples TRBV28 to TRBJ2-7; weak D call: TRBD2 (5 bases). This CDR3 spans 15 amino acids. Between the trimmed V and J ends, which lost 4 bases and 3 bases, there was a span of 16 bases. Germline V gene data show CDR1 as MDHEN and CDR2 as SYDVKM. CDR3 sequence: CASSSPATILYEQYF. CDR3 coding DNA: TGTGCCAGCAGTTCGCCGGCGACTATACTCTACGAGCAGTACTTC.